Presented here are 24 T cell receptor beta chains from one specimen sequenced in a study of T cell responses to AZD1222 COVID-19 vaccine (dated by TCRdb to about 2021). According to the study, the label for this sample's time point signals: baseline before first vaccination. The library was built by means of the immunoSEQ multiplex PCR assay. TCRdb limited this immuneACCESS table to in-frame rearrangements with V and J called. A share of clones is missing; checked studies link under half to unresolved V genes, and the rest is unexplained. This sample holds roughly 110,000 clones; about 87% were observed only once. Roughly 12% of the sample lies in the top ten. Sequenced here: peripheral blood, sampled on day 0 of AZD1222 vaccination. Receptors were obtained from an adult in good health.

The chain combines TRBV7-2 with TRBJ2-7; 11 bases align to TRBD2. The germline gives CDR1 SGHTA, CDR2 FQGNSA. The V gene end was trimmed by 2 bases and the J gene end by 4 bases; junction bases not matched to a gene: 4. CDR3 size: 15 residues. The CDR3 loop reads CASSLRASGRYEQYF. The CDR3 region has the DNA TGTGCCAGCAGCTTAAGGGCTAGCGGGAGGTACGAGCAGTACTTC.

The J gene is TRBJ1-2, the V gene TRBV7-2; 7 bases line up with TRBD1. CDR3 size: 13 residues. The V and J ends lost 5 bases and 7 bases, in that order; junction bases with no gene match: 7. Germline CDR1 and CDR2: SGHTA and FQGNSA. The CDR3 region is CASSLQGLRGYTF. Here the CDR3 DNA reads TGTGCCAGCAGCCTACAGGGGCTGCGTGGCTACACCTTC.

The chain combines TRBV10-3 with TRBJ1-1, with D possibly TRBD1 on 6 matching bases. V lost 10 bases to trimming and J lost 1 base, with 22 bases between them. The CDR3 spans 16 residues. Germline CDR1 is ENHRY and CDR2 is SYGVKD. As DNA, the CDR3 is TGTGCCACCATACTCGACCGGGGGCCGGGGAACACTGAAGCTTTCTTT. Its protein product is CATILDRGPGNTEAFF.

This chain links TRBV28 with TRBJ1-2; a weak D match, TRBD1 (6 bases). Germline-derived CDR1 and CDR2 are MDHEN and SYDVKM. Trimming took 2 bases from V and 0 from J, leaving 16 bases between them. This CDR3 is 17 amino acids long. CDR3 sequence (DNA): TGTGCCAGCAGTTTAAGGGGGGGGACACCGGCTAACTATGGCTACACCTTC. Translated: CASSLRGGTPANYGYTF.

This clone has just a few counts. The rearrangement links TRBV2 to TRBJ2-7; a possible D gene is TRBD1 (6 bases). Trimming stripped 6 bases from V and 6 bases from J, with 15 bases between. The CDR3 totals 13 residues. Germline V CDR1 and CDR2: SNHLY, FYNNEI. CDR3 residues: CASRAGEKGEQYF. CDR3 coding DNA: TGTGCCAGCAGGGCAGGGGAAAAAGGCGAGCAGTACTTC.

The CDR3 protein is CASSGWDVVDNEQFF. CDR3 bases: TGTGCCAGCAGTGGGTGGGATGTCGTGGACAATGAGCAGTTCTTC. This sequence joins TRBV28 and TRBJ2-1; no definite D call. Germline CDR1 reads MDHEN; CDR2 reads SYDVKM. The V gene lost 5 bases and the J gene lost 5 bases, with 16 bases spanning the gap. The CDR3 has 15 amino acids.

This chain uses TRBV5-1 with TRBJ2-7; 7 positions match TRBD1. The CDR3 is 15 residues long. The J segment lost 4 bases and the V segment lost 4 bases, leaving 11 bases of the junction unmatched. Germline V gene sequence: CDR1 SGHRS, CDR2 YFSETQ. In DNA, the CDR3 is TGCGCCAGCAGCGCCCAGACAGGGTTCCTTTACGAGCAGTACTTC. It yields the protein CASSAQTGFLYEQYF.

This chain joins TRBV5-4 and TRBJ2-2, with D uncertain. Germline V gives CDR1 SGHNT, CDR2 YYREEE (reference sequence). The CDR3 is made up of 14 amino acids. V was shortened by 2 bases and J by 1 base, with 6 bases between the two germline ends. The chain's CDR3 is CASSLAENTGELFF. CDR3 bases: TGTGCCAGCAGCTTAGCAGAGAACACCGGGGAGCTGTTTTTT.

Only a few counts were recorded for this clone. The J gene is TRBJ2-7, the V gene TRBV10-3; D possibly corresponds to TRBD2 (6 bases). The CDR3 has 14 amino acids. Germline CDR1 ENHRY, CDR2 SYGVKD. Between the trimmed V and J ends, which lost 0 bases and 4 bases, there was a span of 10 bases. In nucleotides, the CDR3 is TGTGCCATCAGTGAGTCGAGGCGGGGATACGAGCAGTACTTC. Protein: CAISESRRGYEQYF.

The rearrangement uses TRBV28 and TRBJ1-6; maybe TRBD1 (5 bases). The CDR3 is 17 amino acids. V gave up 2 bases and J gave up 0 bases, with 11 bases separating them. Per germline, CDR1 MDHEN and CDR2 SYDVKM. The CDR3 bases are TGTGCCAGCAGTTTAGGTAACAGGCGCTCCTATAATTCACCCCTCCACTTT. Translated: CASSLGNRRSYNSPLHF. Variable domain in full (rest from reference TRBV28 and TRBJ1-6): DVKVTQSSRYLVKRTGEKVFLECVQDMDHENMFWYRQDPGLGLRLIYFSYDVKMKEKGDIPEGYSVSREKKERFSLILESASTNQTSMYLCASSLGNRRSYNSPLHFGNGTRLTVT.

The sample holds many counts of this clone. Other nucleotide sequences from this sample produce the same CDR3. V is TRBV28 and J is TRBJ1-5; D remains unclear. The CDR3 consists of 13 residues. V was cut by 1 base and J by 2 bases, with 3 bases left in between. Germline V lookup: CDR1 MDHEN, CDR2 SYDVKM. Written as DNA, the CDR3 is TGTGCCAGCAGTTTATTGGGCAATCAGCCCCAGCATTTT. Translation: CASSLLGNQPQHF.

The chain has TRBV12-3 or TRBV12-4 and TRBJ1-2, with D possibly TRBD1 on 6 matching bases. The CDR3 spans 13 residues. V lost 6 bases and J 8 bases, leaving 16 bases between the germline ends. CDR3 protein: CASSPTGSRGYTF. For the CDR3, the DNA is TGTGCCAGCAGCCCTACAGGGAGCAGGGGCTACACCTTC.

The chain combines TRBV28 with TRBJ2-7; maybe TRBD1 (5 bases). V was cut by 1 base and J by 6 bases, with 13 bases left in between. The CDR3 has 14 residues. Germline values: CDR1 MDHEN, CDR2 SYDVKM. CDR3 sequence: CASSLYGARGEQYF. CDR3 nucleotides: TGTGCCAGCAGTTTATATGGGGCAAGGGGCGAGCAGTACTTC.

The J gene is TRBJ2-7, the V gene TRBV23-1; TRBD2 matches at 7 bases. TRBV23-1 is noted as an ORF with a role that remains uncertain. The CDR3 length is 15 residues. V lost 1 base to trimming and J lost 7 bases; unmatched junction nucleotides: 10. This chain's CDR3 is CASSQWGAGMSEQYF. CDR3 coding DNA: TGCGCCAGCAGTCAATGGGGAGCGGGAATGAGTGAGCAGTACTTC.

This chain joins TRBV29-1 and TRBJ1-2; D may be TRBD1 (5 bases). This CDR3 is built from 13 residues. Germline CDR1 reads SQVTM; CDR2 reads ANQGSEA. V was cut by 4 bases and J by 2 bases, with 11 bases left in between. Here the CDR3 reads CSVGQGLNYGYTF. Here the CDR3 DNA reads TGCAGCGTTGGGCAGGGACTGAACTATGGCTACACCTTC.

J is TRBJ2-7 and V is TRBV7-8, with D perhaps TRBD1 (5 bases). The CDR3 extends over 13 amino acids. Per the germline V gene, CDR1 is SGHVS and CDR2 is FQNEAQ. V dropped 1 base and J dropped 10 bases, with 14 bases sitting between them. This CDR3 is CASSLGAQGPQYF. In DNA form, the CDR3 reads TGTGCCAGCAGCTTAGGAGCTCAGGGTCCTCAGTACTTC.

This clone was counted a single time. The chain combines TRBV7-2 with TRBJ2-7; 7 bases fit TRBD1. Germline assignment: CDR1 SGHTA and CDR2 FQGNSA. The CDR3 loop spans 15 amino acids. J gave up 2 bases and V 5 bases, and 9 bases lay outside the gene matches. CDR3 DNA sequence: TGTGCCAGCAGCGTGGTCGGGACAGCAACCTACGAGCAGTACTTC. Translating it yields CASSVVGTATYEQYF. Full variable domain (outside the CDR3, taken from reference TRBV7-2 and TRBJ2-7): GAGVSQSPSNKVTEKGKDVELRCDPISGHTALYWYRQSLGQGLEFLIYFQGNSAPDKSGLPSDRFSAERTGGSVSTLTIQRTQQEDSAVYLCASSVVGTATYEQYFGPGTRLTVT.

V usage is TRBV4-1 and J usage is TRBJ2-7, with D tentatively TRBD1 or TRBD2 (5 bases each). The length of the CDR3 is 15 residues. V was shortened by 0 bases and J by 7 bases, with 16 bases between the two germline ends. Germline V gene sequence: CDR1 MGHRA, CDR2 YSYEKL. The CDR3 DNA sequence: TGCGCCAGCAGCCAAGACCAGAGGGGCTCATCAGAGCAGTACTTC. This codes for CASSQDQRGSSEQYF.

The chain joins TRBV6-5 to TRBJ2-7; 9 bases align to TRBD1. This CDR3 spans 15 amino acids. With 2 bases clipped from V and 1 base from J, the junction kept 3 bases outside the gene matches. CDR1 and CDR2 from the germline V gene are MNHEY and SVGAGI. The CDR3 DNA is TGTGCCAGCAGTTACATGGGACAGGGTTCCTACGAGCAGTACTTC. Amino acids: CASSYMGQGSYEQYF.

This chain joins TRBV11-2 and TRBJ2-7; D ambiguous. The V end was cut by 3 bases, the J end by 6 bases, with 12 bases between. From germline, CDR1 is SGHAT and CDR2 FQNNGV. This CDR3 is 13 amino acids long. Here the CDR3 reads CASSLINTFEQYF. CDR3 bases: TGTGCCAGCAGCTTGATAAATACCTTCGAGCAGTACTTC. The full variable domain, completed using reference TRBV11-2 and TRBJ2-7, is EAGVAQSPRYKIIEKRQSVAFWCNPISGHATLYWYQQILGQGPKLLIQFQNNGVVDDSQLPKDRFSAERLKGVDSTLKIQPAKLEDSAVYLCASSLINTFEQYFGPGTRLTVT.

The chain combines TRBV19 with TRBJ2-2; TRBD1 agrees at 10 bases. CDR1 and CDR2 from the germline V gene are LNHDA and SQIVND (reference sequence). The junction had 6 bases not matched to a gene; V was cut back by 5 bases and J by 3 bases. The CDR3 is 16 amino acids. The CDR3 is CASSSRTGGDTGELFF. CDR3 in DNA: TGTGCCAGTAGTTCCAGGACAGGGGGGGACACCGGGGAGCTGTTTTTT.

V usage is TRBV15 and J usage is TRBJ2-5; 14 bases agree with TRBD2. Germline CDR1 LNHNV, CDR2 YYDKDF (reference sequence). Trimming removed 5 bases from V and 4 bases from J; junction bases left unmatched: 9. This CDR3 has 17 residues. In DNA form, the CDR3 reads TGTGCCACCAGCTGGGGGGGGACTAGCGGGAGTTCAGAGACCCAGTACTTC. It yields the protein CATSWGGTSGSSETQYF.

The chain recombines TRBV19 with TRBJ1-5; TRBD1 matches 8 bases. CDR1 is LNHDA and CDR2 is SQIVND in the germline V gene (reference sequence). V gave up 6 bases and J gave up 2 bases; unmatched junction bases: 6. CDR3 length: 15 residues. As DNA, the CDR3 is TGTGCCAGTAGAAGAGACAGGGGCGGCAATCAGCCCCAGCATTTT. Its protein product is CASRRDRGGNQPQHF.

The chain is built from TRBV28 and TRBJ2-7, with D unresolved. V was trimmed by 1 base and J by 7 bases, leaving 11 bases between them. CDR1 MDHEN and CDR2 SYDVKM come from the germline V gene. This CDR3 spans 13 amino acids. In DNA, the CDR3 is TGTGCCAGCAGTTTATTATCCTATGGAGAGCAGTACTTC. Translation: CASSLLSYGEQYF.